This TCR beta chain derives from a study of spatial heterogeneity in lung cancer. Time point described: sample taken at primary tumor resection. Unsorted whole RNA from tumor, nontumor lung or frozen PBMC underwent sequencing. The CDR3 has 12 residues. V was trimmed by 2 bases and J by 8 bases, leaving 9 bases between them. TCRdb reprocessed the 5' RACE reads with MiXCR, giving one entry per CDR3 protein. The sample includes about 48,000 distinct CDR3 sequences, approximately 5.3% of them seen just once. This TCR was recovered from a male donor with early-stage non-small cell lung cancer. This sequence joins TRBV12-3 or TRBV12-4 and TRBJ2-5, with D tentatively TRBD2 (6 bases). The sequencing here drew on PBMCs, taken at surgery. CDR3 amino acids: CASSLRGKTQYF. The CDR3 region has the DNA TGTGCCAGCAGTTTACGGGGGAAAACCCAGTACTTC.